Shown below are 21 T cell receptor beta chains from a single sample sequenced in a study of blood T cell repertoires in COVID-19. Method: immunoSEQ multiplex PCR; TCRdb's copy keeps in-frame clones and lacks some. The repertoire holds roughly 200,000 clones, with more than 75% as singletons. Sequencing was done on a sample of peripheral blood. The receptors shown here come from a man aged 55 to 70 who had recovered from COVID-19.

The chain recombines TRBV5-4 with TRBJ2-5; D possibly corresponds to TRBD1 (6 bases). V was pared by 4 bases and J by 5 bases, with 21 bases between. Germline V gene lookup returns CDR1 SGHNT and CDR2 YYREEE (reference sequence). This CDR3 region has 16 residues. The CDR3 is CASSRALQGRGETQYF. The CDR3 coding sequence is TGTGCCAGCAGCCGGGCATTACAGGGACGTGGGGAGACCCAGTACTTC.

The chain joins TRBV7-3 to TRBJ1-1; D is undetermined. Looked up from germline, CDR1 is SGHTA and CDR2 is FQGTGA. Trimming removed 4 bases from V and 6 bases from J, with 27 bases in between. CDR3 size: 18 residues. The CDR3 nucleotides are TGTGCCAGCAGCTCGTACGATCTTTTGCTCCGGGGTTCGGCTGAAGCTTTCTTT. Amino acids: CASSSYDLLLRGSAEAFF.

V is TRBV7-9 and J is TRBJ1-4; 10 bases map to TRBD1. With V trimmed by 1 base and J by 8 bases, 4 bases remained unmatched. Per germline, CDR1 SEHNR and CDR2 FQNEAQ (reference sequence). CDR3 length: 15 residues. CDR3 loop: CASSLGGTGVEKLFF. The CDR3 DNA is TGTGCCAGCAGCTTAGGCGGGACAGGGGTGGAAAAACTGTTTTTT.

The chain's CDR3 is CASSTGAGGSSYNEQFF. The CDR3 bases are TGTGCCAGCAGCACAGGGGCGGGGGGGAGCTCCTACAATGAGCAGTTCTTC. V usage is TRBV7-6 and J usage is TRBJ2-1; 9 positions agree with TRBD2. V trimming: 5 bases; J trimming: 0 bases; junction bases outside the gene matches: 8. CDR3 size: 17 residues. Germline V gene data show CDR1 as SGHVS and CDR2 as FNYEAQ.

The V call is TRBV7-2, the J call TRBJ2-5, with D possibly matching TRBD1 (6 bases). Germline V lookup: CDR1 SGHTA, CDR2 FQGNSA. This CDR3 is 13 amino acids long. V lost 2 bases and J lost 3, with 7 bases in between. In DNA, the CDR3 is TGTGCCAGCAGCTTATGGACAGAAGAGACCCAGTACTTC. Encoded protein: CASSLWTEETQYF.

The chain employs TRBV6-5 and TRBJ2-1, with D tentatively TRBD2 (7 bases). The V end lost 7 bases, the J end lost 8 bases, and 18 bases lay between the germline ends. The CDR3 is 14 amino acids. CDR1 and CDR2 from the germline V gene are MNHEY and SVGAGI. This chain's CDR3 is CASKYGGLIYEQFF. The DNA for the CDR3 is TGTGCCAGCAAATACGGGGGGCTGATCTATGAGCAGTTCTTC.

This clone has a single count. This rearrangement joins TRBV30 to TRBJ1-1; D might be TRBD1 (5 bases). V dropped 3 bases and J dropped 1 base, with 9 bases sitting between them. CDR1 is GTSNPN, CDR2 SVGIG, per germline (reference sequence). This CDR3 spans 13 amino acids. The CDR3 loop is CAWSRDRNTEAFF. CDR3 in DNA: TGTGCCTGGAGCAGAGACAGGAACACTGAAGCTTTCTTT.

J is TRBJ1-3 and V is TRBV12-3 or TRBV12-4; D remains ambiguous. There are 12 residues in the CDR3. The V and J ends lost 6 bases and 4 bases respectively, with 7 bases between them. CDR3 sequence: CASRQTGNTIYF. In nucleotides, the CDR3 is TGTGCCAGCAGACAGACAGGAAACACCATATATTTT.

This clone was seen more than once but under ten times. V and J are TRBV5-5 and TRBJ2-3; D may be TRBD2 (6 bases). This CDR3 is built from 15 residues. Germline lookup yields CDR1 SGHKS and CDR2 YYEKEE (reference sequence). V was shortened by 0 bases and J by 3 bases, with 11 bases between the two germline ends. The CDR3 region has the DNA TGTGCCAGCAGCTTGGGGCCAGCGGGTACAGATACGCAGTATTTT. Translated: CASSLGPAGTDTQYF.

The rearrangement uses TRBV2 and TRBJ1-1; D is uncertain. V was pared by 7 bases and J by 2 bases, with 11 bases between. CDR1 SNHLY and CDR2 FYNNEI come from the germline V gene. The CDR3 totals 13 residues. CDR3 in amino acids: CASKADVNTEAFF. The DNA of the CDR3 is TGTGCCAGCAAAGCGGACGTAAACACTGAAGCTTTCTTT.

The chain is built from TRBV19 and TRBJ1-1; the D is unclear. V was clipped by 7 bases and J by 2 bases, with 14 bases between them. CDR1 is LNHDA and CDR2 is SQIVND in the germline V gene (reference sequence). This CDR3 is built from 14 residues. The CDR3 region has the DNA TGTGCCAGTAAGGTCCTAGGGAGTAACACTGAAGCTTTCTTT. Residues: CASKVLGSNTEAFF.

This clone appeared once. The chain carries TRBV19 and TRBJ2-7; TRBD2 matches at 8 bases. The CDR3 has 16 residues. The V segment lost 1 base and the J segment 2 bases; nucleotides outside the gene matches: 7. The germline gives CDR1 LNHDA, CDR2 SQIVND (reference sequence). The CDR3 here is CASSIGGGGPAYEQYF. In DNA, the CDR3 is TGTGCCAGTAGTATAGGAGGCGGGGGGCCAGCCTACGAGCAGTACTTC.

This chain links TRBV23-1 with TRBJ2-7; D gene uncertain. TRBV23-1 carries the ORF label, with uncertain function. The CDR3 consists of 15 residues. Trimming stripped 7 bases from V and 2 bases from J, with 18 bases between. In nucleotides, the CDR3 is TGCGCCAGCACCACGGTTGTAGTTGATACCTACGAGCAGTACTTC. Its protein is CASTTVVVDTYEQYF.

The chain links TRBV9 to TRBJ1-2; D is possibly TRBD1 (6 bases). V lost 10 bases and J lost 4, with 17 bases in between. This CDR3 is built from 13 residues. Germline V CDR1 and CDR2: SGDLS, YYNGEE. The CDR3 region has the DNA TGTGCCGGATTGGGAGGGGGGCTCTATGGCTACACCTTC. Translation gives CAGLGGGLYGYTF.

This clone was observed a handful of times. The V and J genes are TRBV5-1 and TRBJ2-3; 7 nucleotides match TRBD2. CDR3 length: 13 amino acids. With V trimmed by 5 bases and J by 2 bases, 2 bases remained unmatched. Per germline, CDR1 SGHRS and CDR2 YFSETQ. CDR3 nucleotides: TGCGCCAGCAGAGCGGGGACCACAGATACGCAGTATTTT. Protein product: CASRAGTTDTQYF.

This clone was counted between two and nine times. The chain recombines TRBV2 with TRBJ1-5; D is unclear. CDR1 and CDR2 (germline): SNHLY, FYNNEI. Trimming cost V 2 bases and J 0 bases, with 8 bases left between them. This CDR3 contains 15 residues. The CDR3 region is CASSENPVSNQPQHF. The CDR3 DNA follows: TGTGCCAGCAGTGAAAACCCAGTTAGCAATCAGCCCCAGCATTTT.

The V call is TRBV9, the J call TRBJ2-4, with 13 bases matching TRBD2. V lost 4 bases and J lost 16; bases outside the gene matches: 8. This CDR3 has 13 amino acids. CDR1 and CDR2 (germline): SGDLS, YYNGEE. DNA for the CDR3: TGTGCCAGCAGCTCCCCAGGACTAGCGGGGGTCTACTTC. It encodes CASSSPGLAGVYF.

This chain links TRBV30 with TRBJ1-2; 8 bases are shared with TRBD1. Germline V gene lookup returns CDR1 GTSNPN and CDR2 SVGIG (reference sequence). The CDR3 has 15 residues. V dropped 7 bases and J dropped 3; count of bases not matched to a gene: 13. The CDR3 spells CALIPPPTGDYGYTF. The CDR3 bases are TGTGCCTTGATCCCACCCCCGACAGGGGACTATGGCTACACCTTC.

This clone has only one observation. This chain links TRBV18 with TRBJ1-5; 7 bases fit TRBD1. This CDR3 comprises 16 residues. CDR1 and CDR2 from the germline V gene are KGHSH and LQKENI. Trimming cost V 5 bases and J 2 bases; bases outside gene matches: 9. CDR3 DNA: TGTGCCAGCTCAGCCCAGGGGGTAGGTCGCAATCAGCCCCAGCATTTT. Translated, it gives CASSAQGVGRNQPQHF.

The CDR3 is CASSQNTGGGLALSPLHF. The CDR3 DNA reads TGTGCCAGCAGCCAAAACACAGGGGGCGGGTTGGCACTTTCACCCCTCCACTTT. The chain employs TRBV3-1 (or the pseudogene TRBV3-2) and TRBJ1-6; 9 bases line up with TRBD1. J gave up 9 bases and V 2 bases, and 14 bases lay outside the gene matches. The CDR3 runs 18 residues. Germline CDR1 reads LGHDT; CDR2 reads YNNKEL (reference sequence).

The CDR3 is CASSLDPQGAANSPLHF. In DNA, the CDR3 is TGCGCCAGCAGCTTGGACCCACAGGGGGCGGCCAATTCACCCCTCCACTTT. This chain connects TRBV5-1 to TRBJ1-6; 9 bases line up with TRBD1. Germline V lookup: CDR1 SGHRS, CDR2 YFSETQ. The CDR3 sequence is 17 residues long. V gave up 0 bases and J gave up 7 bases; unmatched junction bases: 8. Based on the CDR3 plus reference TRBV5-1 and TRBJ1-6, the full variable domain is KAGVTQTPRYLIKTRGQQVTLSCSPISGHRSVSWYQQTPGQGLQFLFEYFSETQRNKGNFPGRFSGRQFSNSRSEMNVSTLELGDSALYLCASSLDPQGAANSPLHFGNGTRLTVT.